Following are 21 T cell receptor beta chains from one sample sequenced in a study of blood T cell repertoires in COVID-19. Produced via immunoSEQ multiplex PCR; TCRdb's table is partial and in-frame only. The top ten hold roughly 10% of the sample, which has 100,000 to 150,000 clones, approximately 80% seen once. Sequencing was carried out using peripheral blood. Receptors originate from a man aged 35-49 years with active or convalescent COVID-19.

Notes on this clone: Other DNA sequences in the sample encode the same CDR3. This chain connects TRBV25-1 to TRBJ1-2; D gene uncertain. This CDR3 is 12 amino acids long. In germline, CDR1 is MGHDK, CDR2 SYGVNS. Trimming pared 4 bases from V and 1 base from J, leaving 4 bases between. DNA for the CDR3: TGTGCCAGCAGTGCCAGTAACTATGGCTACACCTTC. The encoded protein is CASSASNYGYTF.

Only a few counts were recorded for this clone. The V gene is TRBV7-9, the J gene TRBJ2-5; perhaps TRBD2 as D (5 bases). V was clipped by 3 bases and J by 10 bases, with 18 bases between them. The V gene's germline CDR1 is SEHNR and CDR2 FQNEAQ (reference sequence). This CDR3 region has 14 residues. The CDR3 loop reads CASSFGNERSSQYF. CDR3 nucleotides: TGTGCCAGCAGCTTCGGTAATGAGCGGTCGAGCCAGTACTTC.

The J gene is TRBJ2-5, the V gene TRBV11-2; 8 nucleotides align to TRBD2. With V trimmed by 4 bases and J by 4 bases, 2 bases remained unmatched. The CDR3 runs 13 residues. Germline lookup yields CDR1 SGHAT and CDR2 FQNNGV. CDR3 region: CASSSGLAETQYF. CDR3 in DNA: TGTGCCAGCAGCTCAGGACTAGCAGAGACCCAGTACTTC. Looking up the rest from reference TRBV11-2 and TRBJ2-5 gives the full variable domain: EAGVAQSPRYKIIEKRQSVAFWCNPISGHATLYWYQQILGQGPKLLIQFQNNGVVDDSQLPKDRFSAERLKGVDSTLKIQPAKLEDSAVYLCASSSGLAETQYFGPGTRLLVL.

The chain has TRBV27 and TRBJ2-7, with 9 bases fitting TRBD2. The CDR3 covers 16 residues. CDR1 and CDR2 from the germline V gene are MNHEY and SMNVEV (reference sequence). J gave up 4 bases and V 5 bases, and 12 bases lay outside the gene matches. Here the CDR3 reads CASSTRSGGNSYEQYF. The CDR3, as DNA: TGTGCCAGCAGTACCCGCAGCGGGGGGAATTCATACGAGCAGTACTTC.

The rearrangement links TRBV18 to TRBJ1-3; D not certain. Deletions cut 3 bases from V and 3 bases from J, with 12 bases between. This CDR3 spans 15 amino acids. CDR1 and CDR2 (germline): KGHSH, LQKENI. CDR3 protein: CASSPREGGGNTIYF. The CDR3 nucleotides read TGTGCCAGCTCACCGAGAGAGGGAGGTGGAAACACCATATATTTT.

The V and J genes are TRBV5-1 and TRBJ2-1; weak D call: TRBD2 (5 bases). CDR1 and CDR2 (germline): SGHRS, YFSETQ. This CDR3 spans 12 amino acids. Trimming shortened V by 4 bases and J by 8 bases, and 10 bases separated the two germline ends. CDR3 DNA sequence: TGCGCCAGCAGCCCCGACTATTATGAGCAGTTCTTC. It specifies CASSPDYYEQFF. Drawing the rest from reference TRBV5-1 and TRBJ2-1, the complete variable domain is KAGVTQTPRYLIKTRGQQVTLSCSPISGHRSVSWYQQTPGQGLQFLFEYFSETQRNKGNFPGRFSGRQFSNSRSEMNVSTLELGDSALYLCASSPDYYEQFFGPGTRLTVL.

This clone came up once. The CDR3 DNA follows: TGTGCCAGCAGCTTCGTTTCAGGGCTGCCTTCCCGCACTGAAGCTTTCTTT. This codes for CASSFVSGLPSRTEAFF. This rearrangement joins TRBV7-9 to TRBJ1-1; weak D call: TRBD1 (5 bases). V was shortened by 3 bases and J by 4 bases, with 21 bases between the two germline ends. CDR1 and CDR2 (germline): SEHNR, FQNEAQ (reference sequence). The CDR3 extends over 17 amino acids. Supplemented by reference TRBV7-9 and TRBJ1-1, the full variable domain reads DTGVSQNPRHKITKRGQNVTFRCDPISEHNRLYWYRQTLGQGPEFLTYFQNEAQLEKSRLLSDRFSAERPKGSFSTLEIQRTEQGDSAMYLCASSFVSGLPSRTEAFFGQGTRLTVV.

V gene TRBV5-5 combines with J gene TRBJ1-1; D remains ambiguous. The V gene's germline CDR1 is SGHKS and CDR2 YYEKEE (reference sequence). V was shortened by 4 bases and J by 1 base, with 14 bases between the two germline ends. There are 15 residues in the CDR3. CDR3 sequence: CASSKGGRANTEAFF. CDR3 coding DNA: TGTGCCAGCAGCAAAGGAGGACGGGCGAACACTGAAGCTTTCTTT.

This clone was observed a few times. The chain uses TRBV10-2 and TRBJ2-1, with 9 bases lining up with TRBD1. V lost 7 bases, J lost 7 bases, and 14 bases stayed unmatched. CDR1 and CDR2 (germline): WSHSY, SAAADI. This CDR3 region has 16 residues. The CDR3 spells CASTHYNRGRINEQFF. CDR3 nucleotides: TGCGCCAGCACACACTATAACAGGGGGCGCATTAATGAGCAGTTCTTC.

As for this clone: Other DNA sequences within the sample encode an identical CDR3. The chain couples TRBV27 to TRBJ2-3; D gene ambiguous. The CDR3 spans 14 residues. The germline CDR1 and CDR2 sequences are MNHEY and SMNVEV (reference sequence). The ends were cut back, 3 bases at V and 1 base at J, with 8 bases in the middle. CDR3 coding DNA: TGTGCCAGCAGTTTGAGCGCAGGCACAGATACGCAGTATTTT. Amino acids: CASSLSAGTDTQYF.

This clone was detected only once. CDR3 sequence reads: CASSLAGAGTGELFF. CDR3 sequence (DNA): TGCGCCAGCAGCTTGGCAGGGGCGGGCACCGGGGAGCTGTTTTTT. The chain is built from TRBV5-1 and TRBJ2-2, with D perhaps matching TRBD1 (6 bases). The CDR3 has 15 amino acids. Germline V gene data show CDR1 as SGHRS and CDR2 as YFSETQ. Trimming pared 0 bases from V and 4 bases from J, leaving 10 bases between.

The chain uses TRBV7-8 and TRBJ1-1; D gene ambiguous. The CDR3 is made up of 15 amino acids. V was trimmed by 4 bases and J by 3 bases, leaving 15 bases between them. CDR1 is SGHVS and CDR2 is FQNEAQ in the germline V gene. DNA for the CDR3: TGTGCCAGCAGCTCCGTGACAAATACTCACACTGAAGCTTTCTTT. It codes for CASSSVTNTHTEAFF.

In DNA, the CDR3 is TGTGCCAGCAGCCAGAGGGACAGTACTAATGAAAAACTGTTTTTT. As protein: CASSQRDSTNEKLFF. The chain recombines TRBV14 with TRBJ1-4; 7 bases match TRBD1. From germline, CDR1 is SGHDN and CDR2 FVKESK. The ends lost 3 bases at V and 2 bases at J; junction bases unmatched: 3. The CDR3 is made up of 15 amino acids. The complete variable domain, with remaining parts taken from reference TRBV14 and TRBJ1-4, reads EAGVTQFPSHSVIEKGQTVTLRCDPISGHDNLYWYRRVMGKEIKFLLHFVKESKQDESGMPNNRFLAERTGGTYSTLKVQPAELEDSGVYFCASSQRDSTNEKLFFGSGTQLSVL.

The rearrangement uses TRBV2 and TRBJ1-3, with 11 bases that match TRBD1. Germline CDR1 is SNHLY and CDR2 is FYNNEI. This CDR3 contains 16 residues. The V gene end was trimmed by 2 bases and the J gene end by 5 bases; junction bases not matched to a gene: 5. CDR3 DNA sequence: TGTGCCAGCAGTGAAACCGGGACAGGGGGGCGAAACACCATATATTTT. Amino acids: CASSETGTGGRNTIYF.

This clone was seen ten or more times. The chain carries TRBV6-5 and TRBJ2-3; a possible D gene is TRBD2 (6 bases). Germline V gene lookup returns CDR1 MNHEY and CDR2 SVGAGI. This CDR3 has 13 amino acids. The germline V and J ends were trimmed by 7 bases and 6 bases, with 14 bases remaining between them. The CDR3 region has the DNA TGTGCCAGCACCCCTCCGGGGGTGGATACGCAGTATTTT. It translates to CASTPPGVDTQYF.

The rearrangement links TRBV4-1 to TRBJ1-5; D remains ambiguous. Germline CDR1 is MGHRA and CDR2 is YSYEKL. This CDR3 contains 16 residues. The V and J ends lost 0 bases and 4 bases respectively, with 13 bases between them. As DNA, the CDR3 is TGCGCCAGCAGCCAAGACACCGGGGTCGGAAATCAGCCCCAGCATTTT. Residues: CASSQDTGVGNQPQHF.

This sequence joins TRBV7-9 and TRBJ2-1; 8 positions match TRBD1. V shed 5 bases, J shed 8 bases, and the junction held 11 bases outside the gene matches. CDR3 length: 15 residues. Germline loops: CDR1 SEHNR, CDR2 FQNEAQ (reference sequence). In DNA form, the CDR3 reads TGTGCCAGCAGCCTCTGGGGGGACAGGTGGGATGAGCAGTTCTTC. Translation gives CASSLWGDRWDEQFF.

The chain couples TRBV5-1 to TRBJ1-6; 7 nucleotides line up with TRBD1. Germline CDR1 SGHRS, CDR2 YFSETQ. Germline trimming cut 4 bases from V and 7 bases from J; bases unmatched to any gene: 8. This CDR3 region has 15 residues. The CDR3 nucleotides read TGCGCCAGCAGCAGGACAGGTCTTGACAATTCACCCCTCCACTTT. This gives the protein CASSRTGLDNSPLHF.

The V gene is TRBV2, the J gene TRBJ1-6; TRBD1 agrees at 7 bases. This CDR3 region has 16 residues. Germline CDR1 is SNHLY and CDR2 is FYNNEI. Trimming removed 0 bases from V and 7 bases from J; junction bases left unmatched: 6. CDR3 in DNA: TGTGCCAGCAGTGAAGCCCATGCAGGGGGAAATTCACCCCTCCACTTT. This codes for CASSEAHAGGNSPLHF.

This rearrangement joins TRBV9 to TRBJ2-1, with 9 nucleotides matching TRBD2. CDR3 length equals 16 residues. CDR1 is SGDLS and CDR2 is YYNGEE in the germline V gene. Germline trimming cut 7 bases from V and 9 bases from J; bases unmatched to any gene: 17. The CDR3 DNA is TGTGCCAGCCGTCCCGGTAGCGGGGGACCGACAGGTGAGCAGTTCTTC. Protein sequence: CASRPGSGGPTGEQFF. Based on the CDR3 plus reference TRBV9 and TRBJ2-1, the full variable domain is DSGVTQTPKHLITATGQRVTLRCSPRSGDLSVYWYQQSLDQGLQFLIQYYNGEERAKGNILERFSAQQFPDLHSELNLSSLELGDSALYFCASRPGSGGPTGEQFFGPGTRLTVL.

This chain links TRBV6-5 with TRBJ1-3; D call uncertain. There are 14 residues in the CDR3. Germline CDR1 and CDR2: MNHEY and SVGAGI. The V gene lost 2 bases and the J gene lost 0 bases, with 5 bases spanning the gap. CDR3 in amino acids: CASSYGGSGNTIYF. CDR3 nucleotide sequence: TGTGCCAGCAGTTACGGCGGCTCTGGAAACACCATATATTTT.